This T cell receptor (beta chain) comes out of a study of Ad26.COV2.S vaccination and SARS-CoV-2 variants. At the level of the study: Among those in the COV1001 Ad26.COV2.S trial arm was the donor. The study's findings and limits: Substantial response breadth was reportedly seen for spike-specific CD8+ and CD4+ T cells after vaccination.

Trimming took off 6 bases at V and 5 bases at J, with 11 bases between the two ends. Germline loops: CDR1 SNHLY, CDR2 FYNNEI. The length of the CDR3 is 13 residues. This clone came up many times. Its target is unknown. Method: immunoSEQ multiplex PCR; TCRdb's copy keeps in-frame clones and lacks some. Of approximately 300,000 clones listed, about 82% were seen once; the top ten hold 1.5% to 2.5%. Treatment here: roughly 18 received Ad26.COV2.S at low or high dose, single or two shots; about five received placebo; per-sample allocation not given. Material that was analyzed had been drawn on day 63 after the first vaccine or placebo injection.

This clonotype was obtained from a person between 18 and 65 years old who received the Ad26.COV2.S COVID-19 vaccine or a placebo. The sample in question was peripheral blood, obtained in a trial of Ad26.COV2.S vaccine versus placebo. The chain employs TRBV2 and TRBJ1-5; D perhaps matches TRBD1 (5 bases). The CDR3 DNA reads as TGTGCCAGCAGAGGGGACCTATATCAGCCCCAGCATTTT. Translation: CASRGDLYQPQHF.